This TCR beta chain was sequenced for a study of somatic mutations in cytotoxic T cells in rheumatoid arthritis. Study details: Collection of patient blood (approximately 30 ml EDTA) took place right after diagnosis, before any treatment.

The germline V gene encodes CDR1 SGHDN and CDR2 FVKESK. This CDR3 is 8 amino acids long. V was cut by 1 base and J by 12 bases, with 0 bases left in between. The study, taken as a whole, reports: CD8+ clonality rose with age in rheumatoid arthritis patients, unlike in healthy controls. Among under 75 patients, roughly 8 showed a largest CD8+ clone that surpassed 20% of CD8+ cells.

On this clone: The antigen is unknown.

TCRdb's table, derived via immunoSEQ multiplex PCR, lists solely in-frame clones and lacks some. The table lists under 7,000 clones, around 80% of them singletons. The sample comprised CD8+ T cells sorted from blood. The sequence derives from an adult with rheumatoid arthritis. The V call is TRBV14, the J call TRBJ1-1; D is unresolved. The CDR3 is CASSQAFF. Written as DNA, the CDR3 is TGTGCCAGCAGCCAAGCTTTCTTT.